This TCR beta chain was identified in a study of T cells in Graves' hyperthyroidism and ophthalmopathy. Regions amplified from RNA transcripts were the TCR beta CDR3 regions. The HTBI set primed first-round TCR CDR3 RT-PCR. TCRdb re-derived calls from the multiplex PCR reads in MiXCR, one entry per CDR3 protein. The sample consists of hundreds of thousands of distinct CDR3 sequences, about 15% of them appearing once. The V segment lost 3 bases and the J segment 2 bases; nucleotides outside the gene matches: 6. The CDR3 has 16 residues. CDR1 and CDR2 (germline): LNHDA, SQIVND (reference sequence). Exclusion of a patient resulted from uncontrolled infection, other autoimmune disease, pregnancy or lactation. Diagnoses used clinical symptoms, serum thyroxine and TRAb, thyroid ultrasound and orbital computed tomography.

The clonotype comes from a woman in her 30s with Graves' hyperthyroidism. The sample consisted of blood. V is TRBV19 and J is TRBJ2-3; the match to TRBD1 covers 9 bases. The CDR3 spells CASSIGTGWATDTQYF. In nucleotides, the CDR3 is TGTGCCAGTAGTATTGGGACAGGGTGGGCCACAGATACGCAGTATTTT.